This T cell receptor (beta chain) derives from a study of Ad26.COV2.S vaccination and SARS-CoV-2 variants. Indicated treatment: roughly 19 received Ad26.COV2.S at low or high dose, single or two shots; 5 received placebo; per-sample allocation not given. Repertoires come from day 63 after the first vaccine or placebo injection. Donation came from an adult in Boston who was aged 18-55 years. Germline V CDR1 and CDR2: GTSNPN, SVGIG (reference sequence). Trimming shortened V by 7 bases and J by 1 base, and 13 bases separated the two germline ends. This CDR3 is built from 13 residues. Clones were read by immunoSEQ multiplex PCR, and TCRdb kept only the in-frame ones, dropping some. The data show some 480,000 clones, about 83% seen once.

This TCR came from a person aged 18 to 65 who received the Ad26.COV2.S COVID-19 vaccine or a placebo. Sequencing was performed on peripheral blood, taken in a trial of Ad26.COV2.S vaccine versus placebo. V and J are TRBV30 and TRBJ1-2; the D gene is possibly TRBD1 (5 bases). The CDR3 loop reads CAFPGRSNYGYTF. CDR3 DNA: TGTGCCTTCCCGGGACGGAGTAACTATGGCTACACCTTC.